These 25 T cell receptor beta chains were all obtained from the same sample, sequenced in a study of T cells in Graves' hyperthyroidism and ophthalmopathy. Authors of the study amplified TCR beta CDR3 regions from RNA transcripts. When the TCR CDR3 underwent first-round RT-PCR, the HTBI primer set was used. TCRdb reanalysed the multiplex PCR reads using MiXCR and keeps one entry per CDR3 protein. The sample yields 380,000 or so distinct CDR3 sequences, about 18% seen once. Sequenced: blood. The receptor source for this set is a woman between 18 and 29 years old with Graves' hyperthyroidism.

This chain joins TRBV15 and TRBJ1-1, with 7 bases lining up with TRBD1. There are 14 residues in the CDR3. With V trimmed by 5 bases and J by 1 base, 4 bases remained unmatched. Germline V CDR1 and CDR2: LNHNV, YYDKDF (reference sequence). The CDR3, as DNA: TGTGCCACCAGCTCAAGGACAGGGAACACTGAAGCTTTCTTT. It codes for CATSSRTGNTEAFF.

The chain has TRBV7-9 and TRBJ2-2; D perhaps matches TRBD1 (5 bases). The CDR3 totals 14 residues. The germline V gene has CDR1 SEHNR and CDR2 FQNEAQ (reference sequence). Trimming took 3 bases from V and 2 from J, leaving 7 bases between them. The CDR3, as DNA: TGTGCCAGCAGCTTCAGGGCCAACACCGGGGAGCTGTTTTTT. Translation gives CASSFRANTGELFF.

This clonotype was counted ten times or more. The rearrangement uses TRBV28 and TRBJ2-7; TRBD1 agrees at 8 bases. The CDR3 consists of 15 residues. Germline CDR1 is MDHEN and CDR2 is SYDVKM. The trim removed 6 bases at V and 3 bases at J, leaving 10 bases unmatched. DNA of the CDR3: TGTGCCAGCAGCCAGGGGGCGACAGGGGACTACGAGCAGTACTTC. Amino acids: CASSQGATGDYEQYF.

In regard to this clonotype: This clone may be a read error of a much larger clone one base away. This rearrangement joins TRBV2 to TRBJ2-5, with 8 positions matching TRBD2. The germline V gene has CDR1 SNHLY and CDR2 FYNNEI. The CDR3 is made up of 15 amino acids. CDR3 bases: TGTGCCAGCAGCTTAGCGGGGACTCCACAAGAGACCAAGTACTTC. It translates to CASSLAGTPQETKYF.

This clonotype was counted ten times or more. The chain recombines TRBV6-1 with TRBJ1-3; 7 nucleotides align to TRBD1. Germline CDR1 MNHNS, CDR2 SASEGT. This CDR3 has 15 residues. The J segment lost 1 base and the V segment lost 7 bases, leaving 7 bases of the junction unmatched. CDR3 sequence reads: CASTGIQGSGNTIYF. For the CDR3, the DNA is TGTGCCAGCACCGGCATACAGGGGTCTGGAAACACCATATATTTT.

The rearrangement joins TRBV20-1 to TRBJ2-3, with TRBD2 as a possible D gene (6 bases). The V end lost 6 bases, the J end lost 10 bases, and 17 bases lay between the germline ends. The CDR3 sequence is 12 residues long. Germline V CDR1 and CDR2: DFQATT, SNEGSKA (reference sequence). The CDR3 DNA reads as TGCAGTGCAAGTAGCGGCGACCTCCCGCAGTATTTT. This translates into CSASSGDLPQYF.

This clonotype was observed at least ten times. The rearrangement joins TRBV29-1 to TRBJ1-1; unclear D gene. V gave up 4 bases and J gave up 6 bases, with 15 bases separating them. The CDR3 is made up of 13 amino acids. Germline V gives CDR1 SQVTM, CDR2 ANQGSEA. The CDR3 DNA follows: TGCAGCGTTGGAATAGGGAATAAAGCTGAAGCTTTCTTT. This codes for CSVGIGNKAEAFF.

There are many counts of this clonotype. The CDR3 DNA reads TGTGCCAGCAGTTCGGACGCGAACACCGGGGAGCTGTTTTTT. Its translation is CASSSDANTGELFF. V gene TRBV2 combines with J gene TRBJ2-2; D is unresolved. The CDR3 is 14 residues long. The germline gives CDR1 SNHLY, CDR2 FYNNEI. V dropped 5 bases and J dropped 0 bases, with 7 bases sitting between them.

The J gene is TRBJ2-7, the V gene TRBV12-3 or TRBV12-4; 9 nucleotides align to TRBD1. The trim removed 5 bases at V and 7 bases at J, leaving 6 bases unmatched. The CDR3 spans 13 residues. The CDR3 nucleotides read TGTGCCAGCAGTCCCGGGGACAGGGATGAGCAGTACTTC. Encoded protein: CASSPGDRDEQYF.

This clonotype was counted at least ten times. The chain couples TRBV24-1 to TRBJ2-2; possibly TRBD1 or TRBD2 for D (5 bases each). The CDR3 consists of 17 residues. V was pared by 5 bases and J by 6 bases, with 21 bases between. Germline CDR1 and CDR2: KGHDR and SFDVKD. The CDR3 sequence is CATSGSLGTPGPGELFF. CDR3 DNA sequence: TGTGCCACCAGTGGGTCTTTAGGGACCCCTGGCCCCGGGGAGCTGTTTTTT.

This clonotype came up many times. The V and J genes are TRBV7-6 and TRBJ1-2; 8 nucleotides match TRBD1. CDR3 length: 16 amino acids. CDR1 is SGHVS and CDR2 is FNYEAQ in the germline V gene. J gave up 7 bases and V 3 bases, and 13 bases lay outside the gene matches. The CDR3 DNA reads as TGTGCCAGCAGCTTGGGAACCCCCTGGACAGGGTCTGGCTACACCTTC. This translates into CASSLGTPWTGSGYTF.

In its sample, this clonotype was seen many times. V gene TRBV6-5 combines with J gene TRBJ1-1; D uncertain. V lost 4 bases and J lost 6, with 18 bases in between. CDR3 length equals 15 residues. CDR1 is MNHEY, CDR2 SVGAGI, per germline. This chain's CDR3 is CASSFPGGVRAEAFF. The CDR3 bases are TGTGCCAGCAGTTTTCCAGGAGGCGTCCGCGCTGAAGCTTTCTTT.

This clonotype was found many times. The V gene is TRBV12-3 or TRBV12-4, the J gene TRBJ2-3; 12 nucleotides match TRBD2. The length of the CDR3 is 18 residues. V lost 0 bases, J lost 6 bases, and 10 bases stayed unmatched. Here the CDR3 reads CASSLAGLAGGRRDTQYF. CDR3 DNA sequence: TGTGCCAGCAGTTTAGCGGGCCTAGCGGGGGGGCGTCGGGATACGCAGTATTTT.

This clonotype has a count of ten or more. This sequence joins TRBV19 and TRBJ1-2; D unresolved. The CDR3 is made up of 13 amino acids. Germline V lookup: CDR1 LNHDA, CDR2 SQIVND (reference sequence). V was pared by 7 bases and J by 7 bases, with 16 bases between. The CDR3 coding sequence is TGTGCCAGTACGCAGGCAGAGGAGGCTGGCTACACCTTC. Its protein product is CASTQAEEAGYTF.

This chain uses TRBV12-3 or TRBV12-4 with TRBJ1-2; D gene uncertain. The CDR3 runs to 16 residues. Trimming removed 6 bases at V and 11 bases at J, with 28 bases between. CDR3 nucleotide sequence: TGTGCCAGCAGCCCTGGGAGTCGAATCCGGGCGGCTGGTTACACCTTC. It codes for CASSPGSRIRAAGYTF.

This clonotype was detected many times. This chain joins TRBV20-1 and TRBJ1-1; 7 bases match TRBD1. This CDR3 comprises 14 residues. V dropped 5 bases and J dropped 0; count of bases not matched to a gene: 6. Germline CDR1 and CDR2: DFQATT and SNEGSKA (reference sequence). Here the CDR3 DNA reads TGCAGTGCTCCACCAGGGGGAATGAACACTGAAGCTTTCTTT. Its translation is CSAPPGGMNTEAFF.

The genes are TRBV10-1 and TRBJ1-2, with unresolved D. This CDR3 spans 13 amino acids. Germline V gene sequence: CDR1 WNHNN, CDR2 SYGVQD (reference sequence). The CDR3 spells CANRHIPIGGYTF. In nucleotides, the CDR3 is TGCGCTAACAGACACATCCCTATAGGAGGCTACACCTTC.

V is TRBV3-1 and J is TRBJ1-3; D remains unclear. Between the trimmed V and J ends, which lost 7 bases and 0 bases, there was a span of 19 bases. The CDR3 is made up of 17 amino acids. Germline CDR1 is LGHDT and CDR2 is YNNKEL (reference sequence). The CDR3 here is CASTIDTGGRSGNTIYF. DNA of the CDR3: TGTGCCAGCACCATCGACACGGGCGGACGCTCTGGAAACACCATATATTTT.

This clonotype occurred many times. This chain connects TRBV20-1 to TRBJ2-6; 11 bases agree with TRBD2. The CDR3 length is 17 residues. Unmatched junction bases numbered 5, after V lost 4 bases and J lost 0 bases. Germline CDR1 and CDR2: DFQATT and SNEGSKA (reference sequence). In DNA, the CDR3 is TGCAGTGCTACCGGACTAGCGGGTATCTCTGGGGCCAACGTCCTGACTTTC. Translated: CSATGLAGISGANVLTF.

This clonotype has at least ten counts. This chain links TRBV6-2 or TRBV6-3 with TRBJ2-2, with D unclear. Germline V gene lookup returns CDR1 MNHEY and CDR2 SVGEGT. The V end was cut by 7 bases, the J end by 1 base, with 10 bases between. This CDR3 region has 14 residues. CDR3 sequence reads: CASNPGLNTGELFF. As DNA, the CDR3 is TGTGCCAGCAATCCGGGCCTGAACACCGGGGAGCTGTTTTTT.

This clonotype was observed a handful of times. The junction departs from germline at one end; a sequencing error may be responsible. This rearrangement joins TRBV11-1 to TRBJ2-3, with TRBD2 matching 10 bases. Germline values: CDR1 SGHAT, CDR2 FQDESV (reference sequence). This CDR3 contains 15 residues. The chain's CDR3 is CASSLAGALTDTQYF. In nucleotides, the CDR3 is TGTGCCAGCAGCCTAGCGGGGGCGTTGACAGATACGCAGTATTTT. The entire variable domain, with the rest obtained from reference TRBV11-1 and TRBJ2-3, is as follows: EAEVAQSPRYKITEKSQAVAFWCDPISGHATLYWYRQILGQGPELLVQFQDESVVDDSQLPKDRFSAERLKGVDSTLKIQPAELGDSAMYLCASSLAGALTDTQYFGPGTRLTVL.

The chain uses TRBV19 and TRBJ2-5; TRBD2 aligns across 8 bases. In germline, CDR1 is LNHDA, CDR2 SQIVND (reference sequence). The CDR3 loop spans 18 amino acids. V lost 3 bases and J lost 4; bases outside the gene matches: 16. CDR3 in amino acids: CASSITRTSPSQGETQYF. The CDR3 coding sequence is TGTGCCAGTAGTATCACGAGGACTAGCCCCTCCCAGGGAGAGACCCAGTACTTC.

This clonotype was picked up one time. The chain uses TRBV6-4 and TRBJ2-4; TRBD2 agrees at 13 bases. The V segment lost 4 bases and the J segment 7 bases; nucleotides outside the gene matches: 4. This CDR3 region has 15 residues. In germline, CDR1 is MRHNA, CDR2 SNTAGT. CDR3 nucleotides: TGTGCCAGCAGTGGACTAGCGGGGGGCGAGAACATTCAGTACTTC. This encodes CASSGLAGGENIQYF.

This clonotype was picked up many times. The CDR3 bases are TGCCGCCCCAAGCAGGACTCCTACGAGCAGTACTTC. Translation gives CRPKQDSYEQYF. The chain uses TRBV20-1 and TRBJ2-7; no clear D gene. The CDR3 has 12 residues. Germline loops: CDR1 DFQATT, CDR2 SNEGSKA (reference sequence).

This clonotype turned up a few times. This chain joins TRBV4-2 and TRBJ2-7, with D uncertain. Germline values: CDR1 LGHNA, CDR2 YNFKEQ. CDR3 length: 15 residues. The ends were cut back, 0 bases at V and 0 bases at J, with 9 bases in the middle. As DNA, the CDR3 is TGTGCCAGCAGCCAAGATACCCGGGCCTCCTACGAGCAGTACTTC. It encodes CASSQDTRASYEQYF.